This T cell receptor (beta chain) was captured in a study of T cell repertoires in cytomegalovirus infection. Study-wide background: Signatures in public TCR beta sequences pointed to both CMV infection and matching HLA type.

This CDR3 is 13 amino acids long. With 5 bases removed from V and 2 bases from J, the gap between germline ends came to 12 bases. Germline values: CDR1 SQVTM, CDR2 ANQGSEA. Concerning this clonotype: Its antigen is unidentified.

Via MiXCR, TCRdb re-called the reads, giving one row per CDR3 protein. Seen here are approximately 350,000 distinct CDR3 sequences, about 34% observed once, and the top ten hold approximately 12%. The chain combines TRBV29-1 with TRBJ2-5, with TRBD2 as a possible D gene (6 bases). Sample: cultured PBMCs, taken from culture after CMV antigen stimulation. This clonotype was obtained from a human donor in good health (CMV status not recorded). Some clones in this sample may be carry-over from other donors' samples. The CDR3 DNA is TGCAGCGTTTCGGAGGGAACACAAGAGACCCAGTACTTC. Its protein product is CSVSEGTQETQYF.